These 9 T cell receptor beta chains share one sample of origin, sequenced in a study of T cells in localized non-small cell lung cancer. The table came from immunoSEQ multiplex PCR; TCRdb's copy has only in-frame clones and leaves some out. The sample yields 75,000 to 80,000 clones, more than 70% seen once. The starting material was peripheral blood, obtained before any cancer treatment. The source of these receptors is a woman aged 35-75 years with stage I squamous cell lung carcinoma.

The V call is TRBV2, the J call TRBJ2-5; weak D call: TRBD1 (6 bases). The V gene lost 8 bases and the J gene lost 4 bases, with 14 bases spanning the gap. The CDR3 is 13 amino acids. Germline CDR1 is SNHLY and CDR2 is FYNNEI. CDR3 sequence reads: CASGPGAGETQYF. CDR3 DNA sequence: TGTGCCAGCGGTCCAGGGGCAGGAGAGACCCAGTACTTC.

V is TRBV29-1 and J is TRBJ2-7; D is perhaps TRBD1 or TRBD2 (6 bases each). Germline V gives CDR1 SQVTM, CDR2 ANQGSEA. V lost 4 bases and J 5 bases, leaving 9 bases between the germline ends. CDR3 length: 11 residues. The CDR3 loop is CSVGGAHEQYF. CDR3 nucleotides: TGCAGCGTTGGGGGGGCACACGAGCAGTACTTC.

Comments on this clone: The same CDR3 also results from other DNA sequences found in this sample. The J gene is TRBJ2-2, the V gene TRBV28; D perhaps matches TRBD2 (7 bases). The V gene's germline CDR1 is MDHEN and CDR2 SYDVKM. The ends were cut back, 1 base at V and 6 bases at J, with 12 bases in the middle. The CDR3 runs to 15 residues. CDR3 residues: CASSLSGGASGELFF. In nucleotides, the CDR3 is TGTGCCAGCAGTTTATCGGGGGGCGCATCCGGGGAGCTGTTTTTT.

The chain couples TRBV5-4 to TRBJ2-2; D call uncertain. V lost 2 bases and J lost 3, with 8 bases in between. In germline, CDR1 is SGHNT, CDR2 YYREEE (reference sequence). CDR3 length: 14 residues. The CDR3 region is CASSLDIHTGELFF. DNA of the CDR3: TGTGCCAGCAGCTTAGACATTCACACCGGGGAGCTGTTTTTT.

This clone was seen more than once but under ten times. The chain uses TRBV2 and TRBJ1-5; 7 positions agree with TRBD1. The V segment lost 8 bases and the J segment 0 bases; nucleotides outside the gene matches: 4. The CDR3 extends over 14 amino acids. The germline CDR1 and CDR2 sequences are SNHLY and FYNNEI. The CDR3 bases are TGTGCCAGCCGGGACAGCCATAGCAATCAGCCCCAGCATTTT. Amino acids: CASRDSHSNQPQHF.

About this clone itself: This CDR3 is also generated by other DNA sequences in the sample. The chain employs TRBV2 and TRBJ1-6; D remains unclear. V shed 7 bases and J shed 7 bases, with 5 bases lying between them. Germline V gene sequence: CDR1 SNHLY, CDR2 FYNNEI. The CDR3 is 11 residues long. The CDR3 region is CASTENSPLHF. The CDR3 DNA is TGTGCCAGCACGGAAAATTCACCCCTCCACTTT.

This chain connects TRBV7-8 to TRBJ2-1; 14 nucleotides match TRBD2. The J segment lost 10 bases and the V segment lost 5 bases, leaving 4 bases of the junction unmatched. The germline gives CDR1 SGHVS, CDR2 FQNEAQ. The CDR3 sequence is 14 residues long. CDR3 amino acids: CASSLRLAGGEQFF. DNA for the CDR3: TGTGCCAGCAGCCTCAGACTAGCGGGAGGGGAGCAGTTCTTC.

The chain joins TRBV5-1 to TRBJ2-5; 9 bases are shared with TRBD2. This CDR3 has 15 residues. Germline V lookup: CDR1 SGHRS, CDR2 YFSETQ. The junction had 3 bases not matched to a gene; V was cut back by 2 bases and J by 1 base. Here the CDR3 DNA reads TGCGCCAGCAGCTTCCGCGGGGGGGCCCAAGAGACCCAGTACTTC. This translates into CASSFRGGAQETQYF.

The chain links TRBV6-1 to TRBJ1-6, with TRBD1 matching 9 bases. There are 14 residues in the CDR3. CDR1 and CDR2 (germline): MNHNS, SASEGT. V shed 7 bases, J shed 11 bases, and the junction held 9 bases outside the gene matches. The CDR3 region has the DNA TGTGCCAGCACCCTAGGACAGGGGAGGACACCCCTCCACTTT. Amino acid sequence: CASTLGQGRTPLHF.